This T cell receptor (beta chain) appears in the sequencing data of a study of blood T cell repertoires in COVID-19. For the study at large: Researchers got acute and convalescent COVID-19 samples from the United States, Italy and Spain. T cells, B-cell-depleted T cells, or PBMCs provided the cDNA or gDNA that served as material.

V was clipped by 4 bases and J by 3 bases; unmatched bases: 7. Per germline, CDR1 SGHRS and CDR2 YFSETQ. The CDR3 is made up of 17 amino acids. Original processing notes: Estimated nucleated cell counts came from reference gene primer amplification. Repertoires were generated with immunoSEQ multiplex PCR, while TCRdb's copy carries only in-frame clones and drops some. V, J and clone size are those of that table, while D and trimming were read from the DNA. The repertoire holds about 150,000 clones, with about 88% as singletons. The sequence was obtained from a man in his fifties who had recovered from COVID-19. V and J are TRBV5-1 and TRBJ2-2; 12 nucleotides line up with TRBD2. Sequenced: peripheral blood. In DNA, the CDR3 is TGCGCCAGCAGCCCCACTACTAGCGGGAGGCACACCGGGGAGCTGTTTTTT. Translation gives CASSPTTSGRHTGELFF.